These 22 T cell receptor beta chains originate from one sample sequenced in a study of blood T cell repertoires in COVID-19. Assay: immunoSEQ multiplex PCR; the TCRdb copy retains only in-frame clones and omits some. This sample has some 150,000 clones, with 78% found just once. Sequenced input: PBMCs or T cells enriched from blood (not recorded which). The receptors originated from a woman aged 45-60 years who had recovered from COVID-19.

Written as DNA, the CDR3 is TGCAGCGTTGAAACGGGACTAGTGGGTAATGAGCAGTTCTTC. It encodes CSVETGLVGNEQFF. The chain joins TRBV29-1 to TRBJ2-1, with 8 bases matching TRBD2. CDR3 length equals 14 residues. Germline-derived CDR1 and CDR2 are SQVTM and ANQGSEA. With V trimmed by 2 bases and J by 7 bases, 7 bases remained unmatched.

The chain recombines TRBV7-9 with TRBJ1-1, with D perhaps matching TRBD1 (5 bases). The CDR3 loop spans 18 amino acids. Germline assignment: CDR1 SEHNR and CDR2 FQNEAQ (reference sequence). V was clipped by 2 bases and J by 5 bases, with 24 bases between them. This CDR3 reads CASSLSTRWGEGKTEAFF. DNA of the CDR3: TGTGCCAGCAGCTTATCGACGCGGTGGGGGGAGGGGAAAACTGAAGCTTTCTTT.

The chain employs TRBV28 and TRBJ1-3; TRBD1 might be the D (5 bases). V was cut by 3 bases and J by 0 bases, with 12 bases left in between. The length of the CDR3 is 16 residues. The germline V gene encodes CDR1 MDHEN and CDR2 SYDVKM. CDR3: CASSLGGGFSGNTIYF. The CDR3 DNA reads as TGTGCCAGCAGTTTGGGGGGTGGGTTCTCTGGAAACACCATATATTTT.

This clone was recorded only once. CDR3 sequence: CASRVEDSPLHF. As DNA, the CDR3 is TGCGCCAGCAGGGTCGAGGATTCACCCCTCCACTTT. The V gene is TRBV5-1, the J gene TRBJ1-6; D remains ambiguous. The CDR3 spans 12 residues. Germline CDR1 reads SGHRS; CDR2 reads YFSETQ. V lost 5 bases to trimming and J lost 8 bases, with 8 bases between them.

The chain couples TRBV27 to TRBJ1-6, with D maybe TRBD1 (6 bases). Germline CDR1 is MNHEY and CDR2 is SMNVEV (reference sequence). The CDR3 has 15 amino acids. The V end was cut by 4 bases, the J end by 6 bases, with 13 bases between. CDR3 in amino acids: CASSSTGTGNSPLHF. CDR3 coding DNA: TGTGCCAGCAGTTCCACAGGGACCGGTAATTCACCCCTCCACTTT.

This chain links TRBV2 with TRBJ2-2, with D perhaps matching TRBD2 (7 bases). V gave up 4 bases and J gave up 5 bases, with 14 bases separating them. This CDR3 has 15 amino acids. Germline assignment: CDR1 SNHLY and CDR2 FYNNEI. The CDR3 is CASSVEGGRTGELFF. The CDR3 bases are TGTGCCAGCAGTGTAGAGGGGGGGCGGACCGGGGAGCTGTTTTTT.

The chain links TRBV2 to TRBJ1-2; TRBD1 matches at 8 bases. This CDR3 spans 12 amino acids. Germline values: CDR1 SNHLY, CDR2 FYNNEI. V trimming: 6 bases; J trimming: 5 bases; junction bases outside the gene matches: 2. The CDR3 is CASRRQGYGYTF. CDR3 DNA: TGTGCCAGCAGACGACAGGGGTATGGCTACACCTTC.

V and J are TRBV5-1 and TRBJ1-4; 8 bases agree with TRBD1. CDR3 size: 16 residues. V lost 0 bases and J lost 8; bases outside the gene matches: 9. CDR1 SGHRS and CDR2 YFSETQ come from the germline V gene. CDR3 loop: CASSLGTQGVREKLFF. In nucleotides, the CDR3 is TGCGCCAGCAGCTTGGGTACACAGGGGGTCAGGGAAAAACTGTTTTTT.

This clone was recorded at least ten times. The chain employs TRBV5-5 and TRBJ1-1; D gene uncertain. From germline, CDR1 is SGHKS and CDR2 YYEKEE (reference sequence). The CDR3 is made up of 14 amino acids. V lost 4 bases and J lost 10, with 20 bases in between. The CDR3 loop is CASSPWEASISAFF. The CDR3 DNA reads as TGTGCCAGCAGCCCGTGGGAGGCATCCATTTCAGCTTTCTTT.

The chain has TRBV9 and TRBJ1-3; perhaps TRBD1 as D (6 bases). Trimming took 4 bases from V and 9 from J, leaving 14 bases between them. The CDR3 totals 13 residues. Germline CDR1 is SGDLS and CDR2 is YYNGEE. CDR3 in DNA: TGTGCCAGCAGCCAGAGGGGGTTTGGCACCATATATTTT. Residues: CASSQRGFGTIYF. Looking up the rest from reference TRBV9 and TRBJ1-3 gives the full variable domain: DSGVTQTPKHLITATGQRVTLRCSPRSGDLSVYWYQQSLDQGLQFLIQYYNGEERAKGNILERFSAQQFPDLHSELNLSSLELGDSALYFCASSQRGFGTIYFGEGSWLTVV.

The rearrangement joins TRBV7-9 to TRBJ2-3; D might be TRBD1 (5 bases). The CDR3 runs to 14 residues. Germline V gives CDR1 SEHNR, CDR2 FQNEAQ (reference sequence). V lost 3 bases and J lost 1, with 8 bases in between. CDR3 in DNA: TGTGCCAGCAGCTTGGGGCTCGGCACAGATACGCAGTATTTT. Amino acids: CASSLGLGTDTQYF. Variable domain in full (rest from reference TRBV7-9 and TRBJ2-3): DTGVSQNPRHKITKRGQNVTFRCDPISEHNRLYWYRQTLGQGPEFLTYFQNEAQLEKSRLLSDRFSAERPKGSFSTLEIQRTEQGDSAMYLCASSLGLGTDTQYFGPGTRLTVL.

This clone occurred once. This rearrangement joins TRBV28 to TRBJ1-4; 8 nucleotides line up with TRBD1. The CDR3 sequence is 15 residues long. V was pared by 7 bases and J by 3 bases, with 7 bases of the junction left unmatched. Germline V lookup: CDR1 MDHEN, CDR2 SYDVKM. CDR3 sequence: CASIGQGASNEKLFF. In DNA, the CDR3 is TGTGCCAGCATCGGCCAGGGGGCATCTAATGAAAAACTGTTTTTT.

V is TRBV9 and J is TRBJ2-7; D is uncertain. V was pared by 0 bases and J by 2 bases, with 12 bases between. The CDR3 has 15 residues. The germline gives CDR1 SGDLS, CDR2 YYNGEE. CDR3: CASSVVPGNTYEQYF. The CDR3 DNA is TGTGCCAGCAGCGTAGTTCCAGGAAACACCTACGAGCAGTACTTC.

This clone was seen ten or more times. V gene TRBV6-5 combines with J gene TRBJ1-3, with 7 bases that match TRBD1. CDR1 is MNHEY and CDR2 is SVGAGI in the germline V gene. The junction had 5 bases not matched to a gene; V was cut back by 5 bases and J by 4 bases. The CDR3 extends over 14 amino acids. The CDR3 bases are TGTGCCAGCAGTCCTAGACAGGGCGGAAACACCATATATTTT. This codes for CASSPRQGGNTIYF.

CDR3 DNA: TGTGCCAGCAGCACCGCGGACAGTCTTAATTCACCCCTCCACTTT. Translated: CASSTADSLNSPLHF. V and J are TRBV9 and TRBJ1-6; a weak D match, TRBD1 (6 bases). From germline, CDR1 is SGDLS and CDR2 YYNGEE. Trimming took off 4 bases at V and 6 bases at J, with 14 bases between the two ends. The CDR3 sequence is 15 residues long.

CDR3 residues: CATSRDPGGLDEQYF. The CDR3 DNA reads TGTGCCACCAGCAGAGATCCAGGGGGCCTGGACGAGCAGTACTTC. The chain has TRBV15 and TRBJ2-7; 8 positions agree with TRBD1. Germline V gene lookup returns CDR1 LNHNV and CDR2 YYDKDF (reference sequence). Trimming at V came to 0 bases and at J to 5 bases, leaving 6 bases not matched to a gene. The CDR3 is 15 amino acids.

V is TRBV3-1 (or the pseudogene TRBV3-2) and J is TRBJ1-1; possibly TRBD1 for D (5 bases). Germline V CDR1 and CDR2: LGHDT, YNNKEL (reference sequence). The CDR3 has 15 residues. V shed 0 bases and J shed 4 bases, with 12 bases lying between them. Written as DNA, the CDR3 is TGTGCCAGCAGCCAAGAACGACAGCCACCCACTGAAGCTTTCTTT. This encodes CASSQERQPPTEAFF.

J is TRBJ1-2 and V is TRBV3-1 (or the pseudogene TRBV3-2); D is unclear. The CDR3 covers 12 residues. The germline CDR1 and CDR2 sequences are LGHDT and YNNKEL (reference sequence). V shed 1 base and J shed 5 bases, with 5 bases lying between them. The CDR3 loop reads CASSQASYGYTF. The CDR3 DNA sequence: TGTGCCAGCAGCCAAGCCAGTTATGGCTACACCTTC.

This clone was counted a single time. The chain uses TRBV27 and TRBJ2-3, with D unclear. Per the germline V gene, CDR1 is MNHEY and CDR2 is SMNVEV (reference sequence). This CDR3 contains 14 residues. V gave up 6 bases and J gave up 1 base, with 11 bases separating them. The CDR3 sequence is CASRGGTRTDTQYF. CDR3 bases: TGTGCCAGCAGAGGCGGTACCCGCACAGATACGCAGTATTTT.

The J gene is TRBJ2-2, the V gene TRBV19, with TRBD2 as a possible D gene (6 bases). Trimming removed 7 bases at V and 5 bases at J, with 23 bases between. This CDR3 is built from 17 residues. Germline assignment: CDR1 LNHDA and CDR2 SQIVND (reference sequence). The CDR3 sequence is CASKRGGTDLATGELFF. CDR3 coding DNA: TGTGCCAGTAAAAGAGGCGGGACGGACCTTGCAACCGGGGAGCTGTTTTTT.

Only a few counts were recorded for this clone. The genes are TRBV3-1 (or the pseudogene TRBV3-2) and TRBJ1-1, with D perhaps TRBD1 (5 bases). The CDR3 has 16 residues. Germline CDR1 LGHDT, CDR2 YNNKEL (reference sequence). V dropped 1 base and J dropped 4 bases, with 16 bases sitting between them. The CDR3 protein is CASSQVNWGVGTEAFF. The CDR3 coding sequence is TGTGCCAGCAGCCAAGTGAATTGGGGCGTGGGCACTGAAGCTTTCTTT.

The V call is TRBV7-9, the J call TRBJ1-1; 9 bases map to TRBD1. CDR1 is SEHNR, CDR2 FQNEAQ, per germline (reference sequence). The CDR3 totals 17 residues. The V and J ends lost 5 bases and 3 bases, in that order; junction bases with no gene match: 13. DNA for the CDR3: TGTGCCAGCAGCCAGGCTTCGGGGACAGGGCCCCACACTGAAGCTTTCTTT. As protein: CASSQASGTGPHTEAFF. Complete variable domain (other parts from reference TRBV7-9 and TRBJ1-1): DTGVSQNPRHKITKRGQNVTFRCDPISEHNRLYWYRQTLGQGPEFLTYFQNEAQLEKSRLLSDRFSAERPKGSFSTLEIQRTEQGDSAMYLCASSQASGTGPHTEAFFGQGTRLTVV.